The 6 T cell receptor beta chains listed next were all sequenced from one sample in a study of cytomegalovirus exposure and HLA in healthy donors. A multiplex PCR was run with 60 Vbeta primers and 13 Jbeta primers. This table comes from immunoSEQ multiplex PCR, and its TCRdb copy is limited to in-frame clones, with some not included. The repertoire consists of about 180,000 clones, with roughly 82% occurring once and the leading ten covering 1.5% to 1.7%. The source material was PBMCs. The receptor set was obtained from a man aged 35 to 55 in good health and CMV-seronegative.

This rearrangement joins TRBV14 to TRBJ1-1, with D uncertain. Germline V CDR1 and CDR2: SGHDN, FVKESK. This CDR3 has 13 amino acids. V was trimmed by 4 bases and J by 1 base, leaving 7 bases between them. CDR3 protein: CASSRYRNTEAFF. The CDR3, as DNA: TGTGCCAGCAGCCGTTACAGGAACACTGAAGCTTTCTTT.

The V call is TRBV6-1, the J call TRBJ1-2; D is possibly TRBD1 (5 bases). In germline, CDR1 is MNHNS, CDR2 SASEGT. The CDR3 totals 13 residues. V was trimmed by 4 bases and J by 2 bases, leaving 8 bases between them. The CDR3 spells CASSVSGNYGYTF. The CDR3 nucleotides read TGTGCCAGCAGTGTCTCAGGGAACTATGGCTACACCTTC.

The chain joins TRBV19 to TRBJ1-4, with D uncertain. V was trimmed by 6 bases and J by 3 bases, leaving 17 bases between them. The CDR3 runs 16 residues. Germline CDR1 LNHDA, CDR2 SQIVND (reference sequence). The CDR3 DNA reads TGTGCCAGTAGGGAGAGGATTCGGAGGGCTAATGAAAAACTGTTTTTT. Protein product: CASRERIRRANEKLFF.

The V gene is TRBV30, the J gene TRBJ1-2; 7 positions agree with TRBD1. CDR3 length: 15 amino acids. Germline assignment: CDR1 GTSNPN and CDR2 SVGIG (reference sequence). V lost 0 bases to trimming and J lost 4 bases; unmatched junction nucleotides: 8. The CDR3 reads CAWSVLTGETYGYTF. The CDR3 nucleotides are TGTGCCTGGAGTGTACTAACAGGGGAGACCTATGGCTACACCTTC.

The CDR3 sequence is CASSLGTGLTYGYTF. The CDR3 DNA sequence: TGTGCCAGCAGTCTCGGGACAGGGCTTACCTATGGCTACACCTTC. This chain uses TRBV27 with TRBJ1-2; 9 bases line up with TRBD1. V lost 5 bases, J lost 4 bases, and 8 bases stayed unmatched. This CDR3 comprises 15 residues. Per germline, CDR1 MNHEY and CDR2 SMNVEV (reference sequence).

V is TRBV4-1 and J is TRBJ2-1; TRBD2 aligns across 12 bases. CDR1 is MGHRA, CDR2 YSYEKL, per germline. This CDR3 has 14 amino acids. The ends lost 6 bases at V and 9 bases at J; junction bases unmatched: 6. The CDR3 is CASRPSGGAVEQFF. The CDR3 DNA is TGCGCCAGCAGACCTAGCGGGGGGGCGGTTGAGCAGTTCTTC.